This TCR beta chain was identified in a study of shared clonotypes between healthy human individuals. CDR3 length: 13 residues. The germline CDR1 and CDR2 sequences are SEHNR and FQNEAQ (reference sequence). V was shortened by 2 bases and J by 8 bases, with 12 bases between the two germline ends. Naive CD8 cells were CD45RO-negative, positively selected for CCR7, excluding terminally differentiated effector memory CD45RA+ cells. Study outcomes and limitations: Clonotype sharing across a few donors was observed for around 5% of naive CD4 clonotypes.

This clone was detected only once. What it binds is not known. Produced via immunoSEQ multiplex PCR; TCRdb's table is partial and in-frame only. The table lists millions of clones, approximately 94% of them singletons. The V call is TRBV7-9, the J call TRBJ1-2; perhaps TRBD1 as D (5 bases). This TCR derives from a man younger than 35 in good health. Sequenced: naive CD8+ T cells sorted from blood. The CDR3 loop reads CASSLFSGEGYTF. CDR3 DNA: TGTGCCAGCAGCTTATTCTCGGGGGAGGGCTACACCTTC.